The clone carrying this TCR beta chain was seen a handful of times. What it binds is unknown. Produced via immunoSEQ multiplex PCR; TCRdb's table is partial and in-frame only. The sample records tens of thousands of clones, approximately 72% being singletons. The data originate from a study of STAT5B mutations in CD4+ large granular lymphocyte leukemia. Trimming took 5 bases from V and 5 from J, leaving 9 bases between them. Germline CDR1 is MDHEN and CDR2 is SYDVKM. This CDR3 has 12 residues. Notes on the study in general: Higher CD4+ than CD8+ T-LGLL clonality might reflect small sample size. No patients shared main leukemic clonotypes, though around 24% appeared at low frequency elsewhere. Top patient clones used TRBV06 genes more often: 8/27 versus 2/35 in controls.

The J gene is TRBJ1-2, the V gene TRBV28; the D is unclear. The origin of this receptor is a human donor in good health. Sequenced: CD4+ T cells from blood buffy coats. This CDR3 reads CASSGQSYGYTF. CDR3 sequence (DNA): TGTGCCAGCAGTGGGCAGAGTTATGGCTACACCTTC.